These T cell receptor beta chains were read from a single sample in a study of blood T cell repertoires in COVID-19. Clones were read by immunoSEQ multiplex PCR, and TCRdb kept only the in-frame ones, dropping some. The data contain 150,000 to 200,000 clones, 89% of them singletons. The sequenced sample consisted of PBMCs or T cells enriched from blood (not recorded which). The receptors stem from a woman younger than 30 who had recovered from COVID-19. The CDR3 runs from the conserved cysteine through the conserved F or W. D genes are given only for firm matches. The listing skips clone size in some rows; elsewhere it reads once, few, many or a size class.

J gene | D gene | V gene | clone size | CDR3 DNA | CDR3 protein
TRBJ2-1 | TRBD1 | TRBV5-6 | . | TGTGCCAGCAGCTTCGGGCGCCGGGACAGATACAATGAGCAGTTCTTC | CASSFGRRDRYNEQFF
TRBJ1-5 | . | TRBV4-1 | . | TGCGCCAGCAGCTCAGGGGACCCTCAGCCCCAGCATTTT | CASSSGDPQPQHF
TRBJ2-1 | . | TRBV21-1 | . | TGTGCCAGCGCCCAAGCGGGACTAGCGGTAAACAATGAGCAGTTCTTC | CASAQAGLAVNNEQFF
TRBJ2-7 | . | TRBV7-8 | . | TGTGCCAGCAGCTTAGCCGACTTTTACGAGCAGTACTTC | CASSLADFYEQYF
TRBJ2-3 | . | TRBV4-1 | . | TGCGCCAGCAGCCGCGTCGGACTTGCCACAGATACGCAGTATTTT | CASSRVGLATDTQYF
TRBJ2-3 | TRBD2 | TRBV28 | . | TGTGCCAGCACCTCTAGCGGGAGTGCAGATACGCAGTATTTT | CASTSSGSADTQYF
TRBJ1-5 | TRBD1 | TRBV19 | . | TGTGCCAGTAGCCTTGGGACAGGGAATAATCAACCCCAGCATTTT | CASSLGTGNNQPQHF
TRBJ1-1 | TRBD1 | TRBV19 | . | TGTGCCAGTAAAGACAGGGGAATAATGAACACTGAAGCTTTCTTT | CASKDRGIMNTEAFF
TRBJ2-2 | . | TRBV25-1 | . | TGTGCCAGCAGTGTCGGAGGGGGCGGTAGAACGACCGGGGAGCTGTTTTTT | CASSVGGGGRTTGELFF
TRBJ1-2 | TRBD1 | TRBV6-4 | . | TGTGCCAGCAGTCCGGGACAGGTGGAATTAGGCGATGGCTACACCTTC | CASSPGQVELGDGYTF
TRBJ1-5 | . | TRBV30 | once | TGTGCCTGGACGCCCCCCGGGACTTGGAATCAGCCCCAGCATTTT | CAWTPPGTWNQPQHF
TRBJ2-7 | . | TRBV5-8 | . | TGTGCCAGCAGCTTGGAGTGGAGGGCATACGAGCAGTACTTC | CASSLEWRAYEQYF
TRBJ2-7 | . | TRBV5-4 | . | TGTGCCAGCAGCTTGGCCAAAGGAGGGCCTGGCGAGCAGTACTTC | CASSLAKGGPGEQYF
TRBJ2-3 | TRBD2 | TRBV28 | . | TGTGCCACCGAGGGGACTAGCGGGAGTCAAACAGATACGCAGTATTTT | CATEGTSGSQTDTQYF
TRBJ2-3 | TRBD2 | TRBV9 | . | TGTGCCAGCAGCGCCGGGACTAGCCTCACAGATACGCAGTATTTT | CASSAGTSLTDTQYF
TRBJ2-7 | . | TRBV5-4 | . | TGTGCCAGCAGCTCCGGGACATTACTTCCCCCCTACGAGCAGTACTTC | CASSSGTLLPPYEQYF
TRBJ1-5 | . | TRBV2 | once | TGTGCCACGGGGGGACGGGGTCAGCCCCAGCATTTT | CATGGRGQPQHF
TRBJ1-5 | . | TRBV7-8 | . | TGTGCCAGCAGCTTAAGGGAGGGACGTAATAATCAGCCCCAGCATTTT | CASSLREGRNNQPQHF
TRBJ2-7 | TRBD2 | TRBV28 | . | TGTGCCAGCAGTTTACCTTTTGCGGGGGGCTACGAGCAGTACTTC | CASSLPFAGGYEQYF
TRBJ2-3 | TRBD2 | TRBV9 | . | TGTGCCAGCAGCAATAGCGGGAGATCAGATACGCAGTATTTT | CASSNSGRSDTQYF
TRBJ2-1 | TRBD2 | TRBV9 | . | TGTGCCAGCAGCGTTTCGGGAGGGTCCTACAATGAGCAGTTCTTC | CASSVSGGSYNEQFF
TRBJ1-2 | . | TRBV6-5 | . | TGTGCTGAAAGCGGGGCGCTAGGTGACTATGGCTACACCTTC | CAESGALGDYGYTF
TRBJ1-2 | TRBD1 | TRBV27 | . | TGTGCCAGCAGTTTATCAGGGGGCTCTGGCTACACCTTC | CASSLSGGSGYTF
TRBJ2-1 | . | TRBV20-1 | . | TGCAGTGCCAGTGAGACTATCTACAATGAGCAGTTCTTC | CSASETIYNEQFF
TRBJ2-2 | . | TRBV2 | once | TGTGCCAGCATGGCAGGGGCCGCCTATGAGGAGCTGTTTTTT | CASMAGAAYEELFF
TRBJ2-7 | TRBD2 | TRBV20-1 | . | TGCAGTGCTAGTCGGACTAGCGGGAGGAACTACGAGCAGTACTTC | CSASRTSGRNYEQYF
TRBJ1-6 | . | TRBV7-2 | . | TGTGCCAGCAGCTTAGAATTCAGGGGCCCCGGGCTCCACTTT | CASSLEFRGPGLHF
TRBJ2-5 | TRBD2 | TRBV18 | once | TGTGCCAGCTCACCACCAATGGGCGGGAGGGCCGGTGAGACCCAGTACTTC | CASSPPMGGRAGETQYF
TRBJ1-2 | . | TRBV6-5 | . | TGTGCCAGCAGCCGGACGGGAGGAAACTATGGCTACACCTTC | CASSRTGGNYGYTF
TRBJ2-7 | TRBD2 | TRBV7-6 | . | TGTGCCAGCAGCTTAGTTGACTCAGCGGGAGGGGTTTACGAGCAGTACTTC | CASSLVDSAGGVYEQYF
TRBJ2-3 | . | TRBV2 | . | TGTGCCAGCAGGAGGGCCGGGGCAGATACGCAGTATTTT | CASRRAGADTQYF
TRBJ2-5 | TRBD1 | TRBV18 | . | TGTGCCAGCTCACCAATCGATAACGCGCCAGGGGGTAGAGAGACCCAGTACTTC | CASSPIDNAPGGRETQYF
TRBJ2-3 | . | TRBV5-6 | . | TGTGCCAGCAGCTTGCCTAGCACAGATACGCAGTATTTT | CASSLPSTDTQYF
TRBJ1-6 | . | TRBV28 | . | TGTGCCAGCAGCCCCCCCCAGGGGAGCTCCTATAATTCACCCCTCCACTTT | CASSPPQGSSYNSPLHF
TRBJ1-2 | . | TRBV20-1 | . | TGCAGTGCTAGACAGGTTTATGGCTACACCTTC | CSARQVYGYTF
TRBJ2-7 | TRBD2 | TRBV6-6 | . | TGTGCCAGCCGGGATAGCGGGAGTCTCGAGCAGTACTTC | CASRDSGSLEQYF
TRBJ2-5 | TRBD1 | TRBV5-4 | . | TGTGCCAGCAGCTTGGGGGACAGGGTACGAGAGACCCAGTACTTC | CASSLGDRVRETQYF
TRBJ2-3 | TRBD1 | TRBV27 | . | TGTGCCAGCAGTTTACGGGACAGGGGAACAGATACGCAGTATTTT | CASSLRDRGTDTQYF
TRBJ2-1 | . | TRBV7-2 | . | TGTGCCAGCAGCTTAGTAGGGGGTCCACTGGATGAGCAGTTCTTC | CASSLVGGPLDEQFF
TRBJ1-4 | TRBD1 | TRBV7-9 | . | TGTGCCAGCAGTTCCCGGGACAGGGGATTTAATGAAAAACTGTTTTTT | CASSSRDRGFNEKLFF
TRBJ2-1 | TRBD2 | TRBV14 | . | TGTGCCAGCGATAAAGGGAGGGGATACAATGAGCAGTTCTTC | CASDKGRGYNEQFF
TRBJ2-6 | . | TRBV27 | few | TGTGCCAGCATGTTTACTGGGGCCAACGTCCTGACTTTC | CASMFTGANVLTF
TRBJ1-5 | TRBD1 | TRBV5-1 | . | TGCGCCAGCAGTCCCGGACAGGGAGGCAATCAGCCCCAGCATTTT | CASSPGQGGNQPQHF
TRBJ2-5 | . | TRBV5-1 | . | TGCGCCAGCAGCTTGGCCCAGGCGACGACCCAAGAGACCCAGTACTTC | CASSLAQATTQETQYF
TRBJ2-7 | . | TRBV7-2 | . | TGTGCCAGCAGCCCAGATTACGAGCAGTACTTC | CASSPDYEQYF
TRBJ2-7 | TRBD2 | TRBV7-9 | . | TGTGCCAGCAGTAAAGGGCTCGCGGGAGACGAGCAGTACTTC | CASSKGLAGDEQYF
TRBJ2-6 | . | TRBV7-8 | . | TGTGCCAGCAGCTTAGCGAGACAGCTCTTTAGCTCTGGGGCCAACGTCCTGACTTTC | CASSLARQLFSSGANVLTF
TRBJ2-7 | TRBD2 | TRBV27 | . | TGTGCCAGCAGTTTAGGGAGGGTCTCCTACGAGCAGTACTTC | CASSLGRVSYEQYF
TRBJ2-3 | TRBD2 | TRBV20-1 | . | TGCAGTGCTAGTAGGACTAGCGGGAGAGCTAGCACAGATACGCAGTATTTT | CSASRTSGRASTDTQYF
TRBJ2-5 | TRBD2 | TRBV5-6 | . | TGTGCCAGCAGCTTGGAGGCGGGAGGAGGAGAGACCCAGTACTTC | CASSLEAGGGETQYF
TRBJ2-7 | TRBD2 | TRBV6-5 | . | TGTGCCAGCAGTTACGCCGGACTAGCGGGTGACGAGCAGTACTTC | CASSYAGLAGDEQYF
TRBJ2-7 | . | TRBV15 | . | TGTGCCACCAGCAGAGTTCCCGCGTGGGAGCAGTACTTC | CATSRVPAWEQYF
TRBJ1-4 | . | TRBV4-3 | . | TGCGCCAGCAGGGTCTGGCCCTCCTTTGAAAAACTGTTTTTT | CASRVWPSFEKLFF
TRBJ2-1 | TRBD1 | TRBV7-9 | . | TGTGCCAGCAGCCGGGACAGGGTGAACTCCTACAATGAGCAGTTCTTC | CASSRDRVNSYNEQFF
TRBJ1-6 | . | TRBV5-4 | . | TGTGCCAGCCACTCCTATAATTCACCCCTCCACTTT | CASHSYNSPLHF